These 30 T cell receptor beta chains share one sample of origin, sequenced in a study of shared clonotypes between healthy human individuals. TCRdb keeps only in-frame clones here, not all; method: immunoSEQ multiplex PCR. This table has about 1.5 million clones, approximately 96% appearing once. The material sequenced was naive CD4+ T cells sorted from blood. The subset here: CD45RA+ positively selected. Receptors were obtained from a man under 40 in good health.

V usage is TRBV18 and J usage is TRBJ2-4; D is uncertain. The CDR3 contains 12 residues. V gave up 0 bases and J gave up 8 bases, with 5 bases separating them. In germline, CDR1 is KGHSH, CDR2 LQKENI. The CDR3 sequence is CASSPPQDIQYF. The CDR3 DNA sequence: TGTGCCAGCTCACCACCCCAGGACATTCAGTACTTC.

On this clone itself: The junction and the germline gene differ at one end; a read error may be behind it. The V gene is TRBV28, the J gene TRBJ2-7, with D perhaps matching TRBD1 (6 bases). The CDR3 runs 15 residues. CDR1 and CDR2 from the germline V gene are MDHEN and SYDVKM. CDR3 sequence: CASSLGTGQQAPGNF. The CDR3 DNA follows: TGTGCCAGCAGTTTAGGAACAGGGCAACAAGCACCCGGGAACTTC. The variable domain in full, with the rest retrieved from reference TRBV28 and TRBJ2-7, is DVKVTQSSRYLVKRTGEKVFLECVQDMDHENMFWYRQDPGLGLRLIYFSYDVKMKEKGDIPEGYSVSREKKERFSLILESASTNQTSMYLCASSLGTGQQAPGNFGPGTRLTVT.

V is TRBV6-6 and J is TRBJ1-5; TRBD1 agrees at 8 bases. This CDR3 contains 15 residues. Unmatched junction bases numbered 2, after V lost 0 bases and J lost 4 bases. Germline V gene sequence: CDR1 MNHNY, CDR2 SVGAGI (reference sequence). CDR3 amino acids: CASSYSQGGNQPQHF. The CDR3 nucleotides are TGTGCCAGCAGTTACTCACAGGGGGGAAATCAGCCCCAGCATTTT.

V and J are TRBV9 and TRBJ1-1; D might be TRBD1 (6 bases). Germline loops: CDR1 SGDLS, CDR2 YYNGEE. Trimming took off 0 bases at V and 5 bases at J, with 11 bases between the two ends. This CDR3 spans 14 amino acids. CDR3 sequence reads: CASSVGGLGTEAFF. CDR3 nucleotide sequence: TGTGCCAGCAGCGTAGGGGGGCTAGGTACTGAAGCTTTCTTT.

The gene calls are TRBV9 and TRBJ1-2; 8 bases agree with TRBD1. This CDR3 spans 15 amino acids. The germline gives CDR1 SGDLS, CDR2 YYNGEE. J gave up 8 bases and V 1 base, and 10 bases lay outside the gene matches. The CDR3 spells CASSVSSQGALGYTF. The CDR3 coding sequence is TGTGCCAGCAGCGTAAGTTCTCAGGGGGCACTCGGCTACACCTTC.

The V gene is TRBV18, the J gene TRBJ1-1; TRBD1 might be the D (5 bases). Germline-derived CDR1 and CDR2 are KGHSH and LQKENI. V lost 6 bases and J lost 5, with 16 bases in between. This CDR3 region has 14 residues. In DNA form, the CDR3 reads TGTGCCAGCTCCCCGGGACTTTCAAGTACTGAAGCTTTCTTT. This gives the protein CASSPGLSSTEAFF.

Turning to this clone: The same CDR3 arises from other DNA sequences in this sample as well. The chain carries TRBV6-5 and TRBJ2-2; D unclear. Germline CDR1 and CDR2: MNHEY and SVGAGI. The CDR3 loop spans 11 amino acids. V lost 5 bases and J 5 bases, leaving 3 bases between the germline ends. The CDR3 sequence is CASSRTGELFF. The CDR3 coding sequence is TGTGCCAGCAGTAGGACCGGGGAGCTGTTTTTT.

Of note for this clone: The sample contains more than one DNA sequence encoding this CDR3. This rearrangement joins TRBV5-4 to TRBJ1-1, with 9 bases aligning to TRBD1. The trim removed 3 bases at V and 1 base at J, leaving 4 bases unmatched. The CDR3 runs 15 residues. Germline assignment: CDR1 SGHNT and CDR2 YYREEE (reference sequence). The CDR3 loop is CASSSRTGANTEAFF. The CDR3 nucleotides are TGTGCCAGCAGCTCTAGGACAGGGGCGAACACTGAAGCTTTCTTT. Combining the CDR3 with reference TRBV5-4 and TRBJ1-1 gives the whole variable domain ETGVTQSPTHLIKTRGQQVTLRCSSQSGHNTVSWYQQALGQGPQFIFQYYREEENGRGNFPPRFSGLQFPNYSSELNVNALELDDSALYLCASSSRTGANTEAFFGQGTRLTVV.

This clone was picked up one time. The chain uses TRBV18 and TRBJ2-3, with TRBD2 matching over 12 bases. In germline, CDR1 is KGHSH, CDR2 LQKENI. V lost 3 bases to trimming and J lost 3 bases; unmatched junction nucleotides: 10. CDR3 size: 18 residues. The CDR3 protein is CASSPAPSGRERTDTQYF. CDR3 nucleotide sequence: TGTGCCAGCTCACCCGCCCCTAGCGGGAGGGAAAGAACAGATACGCAGTATTTT. Full variable domain (outside the CDR3, taken from reference TRBV18 and TRBJ2-3): NAGVMQNPRHLVRRRGQEARLRCSPMKGHSHVYWYRQLPEEGLKFMVYLQKENIIDESGMPKERFSAEFPKEGPSILRIQQVVRGDSAAYFCASSPAPSGRERTDTQYFGPGTRLTVL.

Comments on this clone: Other DNA sequences from this sample encode an identical CDR3 as well. The chain is built from TRBV2 and TRBJ2-7, with D hard to call. The V and J ends lost 7 bases and 1 base respectively, with 8 bases between them. This CDR3 has 12 amino acids. CDR1 is SNHLY and CDR2 is FYNNEI in the germline V gene. CDR3 in amino acids: CASNRGSYEQYF. Written as DNA, the CDR3 is TGTGCCAGCAATAGAGGATCCTACGAGCAGTACTTC.

This chain links TRBV5-6 with TRBJ2-2; TRBD1 is a possible D gene (6 bases). Germline values: CDR1 SGHDT, CDR2 YYEEEE. V lost 5 bases and J 2 bases, leaving 10 bases between the germline ends. The CDR3 has 14 amino acids. The CDR3, as DNA: TGTGCCAGCAGTGTGGGACACAACACCGGGGAGCTGTTTTTT. It yields the protein CASSVGHNTGELFF.

This clone was recorded only once. The same CDR3 also results from other DNA sequences found in this sample. The V and J genes are TRBV19 and TRBJ2-7; weak D call: TRBD1 (6 bases). This CDR3 has 13 amino acids. Deletions cut 4 bases from V and 0 bases from J, with 7 bases between. Germline V CDR1 and CDR2: LNHDA, SQIVND (reference sequence). The CDR3, as DNA: TGTGCCAGTAGTAGGACAGTCTCCTACGAGCAGTACTTC. Its protein is CASSRTVSYEQYF.

The V call is TRBV29-1, the J call TRBJ2-5; the D gene is possibly TRBD1 (6 bases). Germline-derived CDR1 and CDR2 are SQVTM and ANQGSEA. The CDR3 contains 12 residues. V lost 6 bases and J 5 bases, leaving 13 bases between the germline ends. DNA of the CDR3: TGCAGCGTGCTACAGGGTTCGGAGACCCAGTACTTC. This gives the protein CSVLQGSETQYF.

The V call is TRBV19, the J call TRBJ2-7; a possible D gene is TRBD2 (5 bases). The V end lost 3 bases, the J end lost 4 bases, and 25 bases lay between the germline ends. This CDR3 has 18 residues. Looked up from germline, CDR1 is LNHDA and CDR2 is SQIVND (reference sequence). CDR3 DNA: TGTGCCAGTAGTATCGGGAACTTCCCTGGCTCTGCCGGTTACGAGCAGTACTTC. Its protein product is CASSIGNFPGSAGYEQYF.

The chain uses TRBV2 and TRBJ2-1; 7 bases fit TRBD2. J was trimmed by 9 bases and V by 6 bases; bases with no gene match: 11. In germline, CDR1 is SNHLY, CDR2 FYNNEI. CDR3 length: 14 amino acids. Written as DNA, the CDR3 is TGTGCCAGCAGCCCTTGGACTAGATTCGTTGAGCAGTTCTTC. Its protein is CASSPWTRFVEQFF.

This clone was seen just once. The V gene is TRBV23-1, the J gene TRBJ1-2; 8 bases are shared with TRBD1. TRBV23-1 carries the ORF label, with uncertain function. The CDR3 is made up of 16 amino acids. V trimming: 2 bases; J trimming: 4 bases; junction bases outside the gene matches: 9. The CDR3 spells CASSQLDRAPGYGYTF. Written as DNA, the CDR3 is TGCGCCAGCAGTCAACTGGACAGGGCGCCCGGCTATGGCTACACCTTC.

The rearrangement links TRBV4-3 to TRBJ1-1; no clear D. Germline V gives CDR1 LGHNA, CDR2 YSLEER. This CDR3 contains 13 residues. The V gene lost 4 bases and the J gene lost 4 bases, with 10 bases spanning the gap. The CDR3 spells CASSLSWGTEAFF. CDR3 in DNA: TGCGCCAGCAGCCTCTCCTGGGGCACTGAAGCTTTCTTT.

The chain combines TRBV6-1 with TRBJ1-1; D gene ambiguous. Trimming left V 4 bases short and J 0 bases short, with 9 bases between. From germline, CDR1 is MNHNS and CDR2 SASEGT. The CDR3 runs to 14 residues. CDR3 protein: CASSVSTMNTEAFF. The CDR3 nucleotides read TGTGCCAGCAGTGTGAGTACCATGAACACTGAAGCTTTCTTT.

V and J are TRBV2 and TRBJ1-1; the D gene is possibly TRBD1 (5 bases). The CDR3 covers 16 residues. Germline CDR1 is SNHLY and CDR2 is FYNNEI. V was trimmed by 6 bases and J by 4 bases, leaving 21 bases between them. The CDR3 coding sequence is TGTGCCAGCAGCGGGATTCAGGGACTGGGGGGCACTGAAGCTTTCTTT. This encodes CASSGIQGLGGTEAFF.

Points on this clone: This sample includes further DNA sequences coding for the same CDR3. V is TRBV29-1 and J is TRBJ1-1, with D uncertain. The V end lost 7 bases, the J end lost 1 base, and 4 bases lay between the germline ends. Germline values: CDR1 SQVTM, CDR2 ANQGSEA. There are 10 residues in the CDR3. The CDR3 sequence is CSGGNTEAFF. In nucleotides, the CDR3 is TGCAGCGGAGGGAACACTGAAGCTTTCTTT.

The chain uses TRBV6-6 and TRBJ2-5; 9 bases fit TRBD1. The CDR3 covers 16 residues. Trimming cost V 5 bases and J 3 bases; bases outside gene matches: 10. CDR1 and CDR2 (germline): MNHNY, SVGAGI (reference sequence). The chain's CDR3 is CASSRPSGQGKETQYF. The DNA of the CDR3 is TGTGCCAGCAGTCGACCTTCCGGACAGGGGAAAGAGACCCAGTACTTC.

The V call is TRBV7-6, the J call TRBJ2-3; D is uncertain. The V gene lost 3 bases and the J gene lost 6 bases, with 22 bases spanning the gap. The germline CDR1 and CDR2 sequences are SGHVS and FNYEAQ. The length of the CDR3 is 17 residues. The CDR3 reads CASSLENSKPRRDTQYF. The CDR3 DNA follows: TGTGCCAGCAGCTTGGAGAACTCAAAACCCCGCCGGGATACGCAGTATTTT.

This clone was seen once. The CDR3 nucleotides read TGTGCCAGCAGCACCTGGGACAGAAAGATTGAAAAACTGTTTTTT. This sequence encodes CASSTWDRKIEKLFF. The chain is built from TRBV7-9 and TRBJ1-4; 7 nucleotides agree with TRBD1. Germline-derived CDR1 and CDR2 are SEHNR and FQNEAQ (reference sequence). Trimming took 5 bases from V and 7 from J; bases not matched to a gene: 10. The CDR3 runs to 15 residues.

The chain links TRBV7-2 to TRBJ1-5, with D unresolved. V shed 3 bases and J shed 9 bases, with 12 bases lying between them. This CDR3 is built from 13 residues. From germline, CDR1 is SGHTA and CDR2 FQGNSA. CDR3 residues: CASSLTKGSPQHF. DNA of the CDR3: TGTGCCAGCAGCTTGACGAAAGGGTCGCCCCAGCATTTT.

The V gene is TRBV19, the J gene TRBJ2-2; D not certain. Germline CDR1 is LNHDA and CDR2 is SQIVND (reference sequence). This CDR3 spans 15 amino acids. V dropped 6 bases and J dropped 1 base, with 12 bases sitting between them. In DNA, the CDR3 is TGTGCCAGTAGCGAAGCCCCGAAGAACACCGGGGAGCTGTTTTTT. Translation: CASSEAPKNTGELFF. Full variable domain (outside the CDR3, taken from reference TRBV19 and TRBJ2-2): DGGITQSPKYLFRKEGQNVTLSCEQNLNHDAMYWYRQDPGQGLRLIYYSQIVNDFQKGDIAEGYSVSREKKESFPLTVTSAQKNPTAFYLCASSEAPKNTGELFFGEGSRLTVL.

The chain has TRBV19 and TRBJ1-2; D is ambiguous. The CDR3 is 11 amino acids. The germline V gene encodes CDR1 LNHDA and CDR2 SQIVND (reference sequence). The V gene lost 5 bases and the J gene lost 8 bases, with 9 bases spanning the gap. The CDR3 protein is CASSVDTGYTF. In DNA, the CDR3 is TGTGCCAGTAGTGTCGACACAGGCTACACCTTC.

The chain combines TRBV5-1 with TRBJ2-7; no clear D gene. The germline V and J ends were trimmed by 4 bases and 4 bases, with 12 bases remaining between them. The V gene's germline CDR1 is SGHRS and CDR2 YFSETQ. This CDR3 region has 13 residues. CDR3 sequence reads: CASSPDGAYEQYF. The CDR3 nucleotides read TGCGCCAGCAGCCCCGACGGAGCGTACGAGCAGTACTTC.

The chain recombines TRBV5-1 with TRBJ2-3; 8 bases are shared with TRBD1. CDR3 size: 16 residues. Germline values: CDR1 SGHRS, CDR2 YFSETQ. V shed 0 bases, J shed 4 bases, and the junction held 7 bases outside the gene matches. CDR3 residues: CASSLVGRGQSDTQYF. The CDR3 nucleotides are TGCGCCAGCAGCTTGGTAGGCAGGGGGCAATCAGATACGCAGTATTTT.

V usage is TRBV5-1 and J usage is TRBJ2-7; the match to TRBD1 covers 10 bases. Trimming removed 2 bases from V and 3 bases from J; junction bases left unmatched: 5. The CDR3 has 15 residues. Germline V CDR1 and CDR2: SGHRS, YFSETQ. The CDR3 spells CASSFGGTGVYEQYF. The CDR3 nucleotides are TGCGCCAGCAGCTTCGGAGGGACAGGGGTCTACGAGCAGTACTTC.

This chain connects TRBV10-3 to TRBJ2-1; a possible D gene is TRBD1 (9 bases). Germline assignment: CDR1 ENHRY and CDR2 SYGVKD. This CDR3 contains 17 residues. V lost 5 bases and J lost 5, with 22 bases in between. Here the CDR3 DNA reads TGTGCCATCAGTCCCCGACAGGGGGTAGCGGGAAACAATGAGCAGTTCTTC. Its translation: CAISPRQGVAGNNEQFF.